A single sample gave rise to the 30 T cell receptor beta chains below, sequenced in a study of blood T cell repertoires in COVID-19. Assay used: immunoSEQ multiplex PCR; TCRdb lists only in-frame clones, some missing. This sample yields roughly 85,000 clones, of which over 70% are seen a single time; 8.5% to 10% belongs to the top ten. Sequenced material: peripheral blood. The receptors were gathered from a human donor in a cohort sampled during active COVID-19.

The chain's CDR3 is CASSLTGYNEKLFF. As DNA, the CDR3 is TGCGCCAGCAGCTTAACGGGGTATAATGAAAAACTGTTTTTT. V gene TRBV5-1 combines with J gene TRBJ1-4; D is unresolved. V was trimmed by 2 bases and J by 4 bases, leaving 9 bases between them. Germline V lookup: CDR1 SGHRS, CDR2 YFSETQ. The CDR3 length is 14 residues.

This chain joins TRBV28 and TRBJ1-1; D is unclear. The V end lost 2 bases, the J end lost 5 bases, and 15 bases lay between the germline ends. The CDR3 totals 15 residues. CDR1 and CDR2 from the germline V gene are MDHEN and SYDVKM. CDR3 residues: CASSLAGSLRTEAFF. In DNA form, the CDR3 reads TGTGCCAGCAGTTTAGCTGGGTCTCTGCGGACTGAAGCTTTCTTT.

The chain combines TRBV9 with TRBJ2-3; TRBD1 matches 7 bases. This CDR3 is 15 amino acids long. The germline gives CDR1 SGDLS, CDR2 YYNGEE. V lost 3 bases and J lost 0; bases outside the gene matches: 4. CDR3 sequence reads: CASSGEGASTDTQYF. The DNA for the CDR3 is TGTGCCAGCAGCGGCGAGGGGGCGAGCACAGATACGCAGTATTTT.

This chain joins TRBV5-1 and TRBJ2-7; weak D call: TRBD1 (8 bases). With 4 bases removed from V and 9 bases from J, the gap between germline ends came to 14 bases. The CDR3 consists of 12 residues. From germline, CDR1 is SGHRS and CDR2 YFSETQ. Written as DNA, the CDR3 is TGCGCCAGCAGCCCGACAGGGGAGGGGCAGTACTTC. Translation gives CASSPTGEGQYF.

V usage is TRBV9 and J usage is TRBJ1-3; possible D gene TRBD1, 5 bases. V was trimmed by 0 bases and J by 0 bases, leaving 10 bases between them. Germline V CDR1 and CDR2: SGDLS, YYNGEE. This CDR3 spans 16 amino acids. CDR3 protein: CASSVGGAISGNTIYF. In DNA form, the CDR3 reads TGTGCCAGCAGCGTAGGTGGGGCCATCTCTGGAAACACCATATATTTT.

For the CDR3, the DNA is TGCGCCAGCAGCTTGGGGGAGATCGGCATCTATGGCTACACCTTC. As protein: CASSLGEIGIYGYTF. V gene TRBV5-1 combines with J gene TRBJ1-2; the D is unclear. CDR1 and CDR2 from the germline V gene are SGHRS and YFSETQ. Trimming removed 0 bases from V and 4 bases from J, with 13 bases in between. The CDR3 loop spans 15 amino acids. The full variable domain, in which reference TRBV5-1 and TRBJ1-2 provide the parts outside the CDR3, is KAGVTQTPRYLIKTRGQQVTLSCSPISGHRSVSWYQQTPGQGLQFLFEYFSETQRNKGNFPGRFSGRQFSNSRSEMNVSTLELGDSALYLCASSLGEIGIYGYTFGSGTRLTVV.

V and J are TRBV7-7 and TRBJ2-3; 9 bases are a match to TRBD1. CDR3 length: 15 amino acids. Germline assignment: CDR1 SSHAT and CDR2 FNYEAQ (reference sequence). The junction had 6 bases not matched to a gene; V was cut back by 5 bases and J by 3 bases. The CDR3 sequence: CASSLGQGQTDTQYF. As DNA, the CDR3 is TGTGCCAGCAGCCTCGGACAGGGGCAGACAGATACGCAGTATTTT.

The chain is built from TRBV25-1 and TRBJ2-7; 11 bases map to TRBD1. Per germline, CDR1 MGHDK and CDR2 SYGVNS. This CDR3 has 15 amino acids. The V gene end was trimmed by 3 bases and the J gene end by 3 bases; junction bases not matched to a gene: 4. The CDR3 coding sequence is TGTGCCAGCAGTGATCCGGGACAGGGGGACTACGAGCAGTACTTC. It translates to CASSDPGQGDYEQYF.

The chain couples TRBV15 to TRBJ1-2, with no clear D. The CDR3 sequence is 16 residues long. Per germline, CDR1 LNHNV and CDR2 YYDKDF (reference sequence). V was cut by 2 bases and J by 6 bases, with 19 bases left in between. The DNA for the CDR3 is TGTGCCACCAGCAGATCCGTCATCACGGGAATCCATGGCTACACCTTC. The encoded protein is CATSRSVITGIHGYTF. Full variable domain (rest looked up from reference TRBV15 and TRBJ1-2): DAMVIQNPRYQVTQFGKPVTLSCSQTLNHNVMYWYQQKSSQAPKLLFHYYDKDFNNEADTPDNFQSRRPNTSFCFLDIRSPGLGDTAMYLCATSRSVITGIHGYTFGSGTRLTVV.

The chain uses TRBV14 and TRBJ2-1; TRBD2 aligns across 8 bases. CDR3 length: 17 residues. Germline loops: CDR1 SGHDN, CDR2 FVKESK. With 2 bases clipped from V and 0 bases from J, the junction kept 6 bases outside the gene matches. The CDR3 is CASSQRRGARSYNEQFF. CDR3 DNA sequence: TGTGCCAGCAGCCAACGGCGGGGGGCTCGCTCCTACAATGAGCAGTTCTTC.

The rearrangement uses TRBV15 and TRBJ2-7, with D perhaps TRBD2 (7 bases). The ends were cut back, 5 bases at V and 2 bases at J, with 13 bases in the middle. CDR1 is LNHNV, CDR2 YYDKDF, per germline (reference sequence). CDR3 length: 14 amino acids. The CDR3 DNA sequence: TGTGCCACCAGCCCGGGGGGCATTCCCTACGAGCAGTACTTC. Translated: CATSPGGIPYEQYF.

The V call is TRBV4-1, the J call TRBJ2-7; no reliable D call. Germline-derived CDR1 and CDR2 are MGHRA and YSYEKL. CDR3 length: 13 residues. The V and J ends lost 0 bases and 4 bases respectively, with 7 bases between them. The CDR3, as DNA: TGCGCCAGCAGCCAAGATTCTTCGTACGAGCAGTACTTC. This sequence encodes CASSQDSSYEQYF.

The J gene is TRBJ1-4, the V gene TRBV4-3; D is unresolved. The length of the CDR3 is 14 residues. The V and J ends lost 3 bases and 6 bases respectively, with 11 bases between them. Per the germline V gene, CDR1 is LGHNA and CDR2 is YSLEER. The CDR3 region has the DNA TGCGCCAGCAGCCAGGAGGGTACGGATGAAAAACTGTTTTTT. Translating gives CASSQEGTDEKLFF.

The rearrangement links TRBV30 to TRBJ1-2, with TRBD1 as a possible D gene (5 bases). The CDR3 consists of 17 residues. Germline V gene sequence: CDR1 GTSNPN, CDR2 SVGIG (reference sequence). Trimming removed 1 base at V and 3 bases at J, with 21 bases between. The CDR3 spells CAWSASTYPGLHYGYTF. CDR3 DNA sequence: TGTGCCTGGAGTGCCTCGACGTACCCGGGACTGCACTATGGCTACACCTTC.

The chain carries TRBV29-1 and TRBJ2-1, with 11 positions matching TRBD2. CDR3 length: 12 residues. Germline-derived CDR1 and CDR2 are SQVTM and ANQGSEA. V lost 7 bases, J lost 8 bases, and 4 bases stayed unmatched. CDR3 protein: CSGLAGSHEQFF. CDR3 sequence (DNA): TGCAGCGGACTAGCGGGGTCCCATGAGCAGTTCTTC.

The chain joins TRBV2 to TRBJ2-2, with D maybe TRBD2 (5 bases). Germline V gives CDR1 SNHLY, CDR2 FYNNEI. The CDR3 sequence is 15 residues long. Trimming pared 3 bases from V and 6 bases from J, leaving 14 bases between. This CDR3 reads CASSDPQRVPGELFF. The CDR3 bases are TGTGCCAGCAGTGACCCACAGAGGGTACCCGGGGAGCTGTTTTTT.

The rearrangement uses TRBV28 and TRBJ2-7, with 9 bases matching TRBD1. This CDR3 has 15 amino acids. V lost 6 bases, J lost 0 bases, and 6 bases stayed unmatched. The germline V gene encodes CDR1 MDHEN and CDR2 SYDVKM. The CDR3 nucleotides read TGTGCCAGCAGGGCCGGGACAGGGAGCTCCTACGAGCAGTACTTC. It specifies CASRAGTGSSYEQYF. Complete variable domain (other parts from reference TRBV28 and TRBJ2-7): DVKVTQSSRYLVKRTGEKVFLECVQDMDHENMFWYRQDPGLGLRLIYFSYDVKMKEKGDIPEGYSVSREKKERFSLILESASTNQTSMYLCASRAGTGSSYEQYFGPGTRLTVT.

The chain links TRBV28 to TRBJ1-2; D might be TRBD1 (6 bases). The V gene's germline CDR1 is MDHEN and CDR2 SYDVKM. The CDR3 length is 14 residues. V was clipped by 6 bases and J by 8 bases, with 19 bases between them. The CDR3 reads CASRLGGRVSGYTF. CDR3 bases: TGTGCCAGCAGGCTTGGGGGCAGGGTGTCCGGCTACACCTTC.

Remarks on this clone: Other nucleotide sequences in the sample specify the same CDR3. The gene calls are TRBV5-1 and TRBJ1-6, with TRBD1 matching over 9 bases. This CDR3 spans 15 amino acids. J gave up 7 bases and V 2 bases, and 4 bases lay outside the gene matches. Germline V gives CDR1 SGHRS, CDR2 YFSETQ. The CDR3 DNA follows: TGCGCCAGCAGCTTCGGACAGGGGAACAATTCACCCCTCCACTTT. This encodes CASSFGQGNNSPLHF.

The chain couples TRBV5-1 to TRBJ2-5; 7 nucleotides align to TRBD1. With 0 bases clipped from V and 5 bases from J, the junction kept 7 bases outside the gene matches. CDR1 and CDR2 (germline): SGHRS, YFSETQ. This CDR3 is 15 amino acids long. Here the CDR3 DNA reads TGCGCCAGCAGCTTGGCGACAGGGCCTGAGGAGACCCAGTACTTC. Its translation: CASSLATGPEETQYF.

V is TRBV4-3 and J is TRBJ1-2, with TRBD1 matching 9 bases. The CDR3 covers 17 residues. Germline V gene sequence: CDR1 LGHNA, CDR2 YSLEER. The junction had 13 bases not matched to a gene; V was cut back by 1 base and J by 7 bases. Written as DNA, the CDR3 is TGCGCCAGCAGCCAAGGGGACAGGGCATCACTGGGTAGTGGCTACACCTTC. This translates into CASSQGDRASLGSGYTF.

The chain has TRBV7-2 and TRBJ2-7, with TRBD1 matching over 7 bases. This CDR3 region has 12 residues. The trim removed 5 bases at V and 4 bases at J, leaving 2 bases unmatched. In germline, CDR1 is SGHTA, CDR2 FQGNSA. The CDR3: CASSQQGYEQYF. The CDR3 DNA reads as TGTGCCAGCAGCCAACAGGGGTACGAGCAGTACTTC.

This clone was seen only once. V is TRBV5-5 and J is TRBJ1-4; 10 bases match TRBD1. Germline V lookup: CDR1 SGHKS, CDR2 YYEKEE (reference sequence). Trimming at V came to 6 bases and at J to 5 bases, leaving 4 bases not matched to a gene. The CDR3 contains 14 residues. CDR3 region: CASIPGQGNEKLFF. The CDR3 DNA is TGTGCCAGCATTCCGGGACAGGGGAATGAAAAACTGTTTTTT.

V and J are TRBV23-1 and TRBJ1-2; D is perhaps TRBD1 (6 bases). TRBV23-1 is noted as an ORF with a role that remains uncertain. V was pared by 2 bases and J by 9 bases, with 22 bases between. This CDR3 contains 16 residues. The CDR3 sequence is CASSQPPRTDESRYTF. The CDR3 DNA reads TGCGCCAGCAGTCAACCCCCCCGGACAGACGAGTCTCGCTACACCTTC.

This clone was seen only once. V gene TRBV2 combines with J gene TRBJ1-1, with 9 bases identical to TRBD1. This CDR3 has 13 amino acids. CDR1 and CDR2 (germline): SNHLY, FYNNEI. V lost 7 bases to trimming and J lost 5 bases; unmatched junction nucleotides: 5. CDR3 amino acids: CASTRDRETEAFF. The DNA for the CDR3 is TGTGCCAGCACCCGGGACAGGGAAACTGAAGCTTTCTTT. The full variable domain, with the rest looked up from reference TRBV2 and TRBJ1-1, is EPEVTQTPSHQVTQMGQEVILRCVPISNHLYFYWYRQILGQKVEFLVSFYNNEISEKSEIFDDQFSVERPDGSNFTLKIRSTKLEDSAMYFCASTRDRETEAFFGQGTRLTVV.

This chain joins TRBV7-2 and TRBJ1-1; D is undetermined. Deletions cut 2 bases from V and 0 bases from J, with 10 bases between. Per the germline V gene, CDR1 is SGHTA and CDR2 is FQGNSA. This CDR3 region has 15 residues. The CDR3 region has the DNA TGTGCCAGCAGCTTATGGCCGGGGATGAACACTGAAGCTTTCTTT. It codes for CASSLWPGMNTEAFF.

The chain combines TRBV21-1 with TRBJ1-5. TRBV21-1 is classified as a pseudogene. This CDR3 has 18 residues. The CDR3 here is CASMDSRTPILRNQPQHF. CDR3 sequence (DNA): TGTGCCAGCATGGACTCCAGGACTCCTATCCTCCGAAATCAGCCCCAGCATTTT.

This clone occurred once. The chain's CDR3 is CASSWDHRDTEAFF. CDR3 in DNA: TGTGCCAGCAGTTGGGACCACAGGGACACTGAAGCTTTCTTT. The gene calls are TRBV6-5 and TRBJ1-1; a weak D match, TRBD1 (6 bases). V was pared by 4 bases and J by 3 bases, with 12 bases between. Germline V gene lookup returns CDR1 MNHEY and CDR2 SVGAGI. The CDR3 sequence is 14 residues long.

V gene TRBV5-1 combines with J gene TRBJ2-7; 8 positions match TRBD2. Germline CDR1 and CDR2: SGHRS and YFSETQ. The ends lost 4 bases at V and 9 bases at J; junction bases unmatched: 9. The CDR3 is 13 amino acids. The CDR3 sequence: CASSPAGLAGQYF. CDR3 bases: TGCGCCAGCAGCCCGGCTGGACTAGCAGGGCAGTACTTC.

This chain joins TRBV6-1 and TRBJ2-5; 9 bases line up with TRBD1. Germline V gene data show CDR1 as MNHNS and CDR2 as SASEGT. The CDR3 has 16 amino acids. V gave up 4 bases and J gave up 3 bases; unmatched junction bases: 9. The CDR3 here is CASSVITGGAEETQYF. CDR3 nucleotide sequence: TGTGCCAGCAGTGTGATAACAGGGGGCGCGGAAGAGACCCAGTACTTC.